Detailed here is one TCR beta chain. The antigen is unknown. The study sampled blood at baseline, cycle 4 day 1, and cycle 7 day 1. This CDR3 is built from 16 residues. The germline CDR1 and CDR2 sequences are SNHLY and FYNNEI. Trimming shortened V by 5 bases and J by 3 bases, and 17 bases separated the two germline ends. These data originate in a study of OX40 agonist ivuxolimab in advanced cancers. Study outcomes and limitations: By week 6 at 0.1 to 3.0 mg/kg, blood CD4+ and CD8+ T cells had expanded clonally.

Clones were sequenced by immunoSEQ multiplex PCR, and TCRdb holds only the in-frame ones, with some missing. The sample has some 77,000 clones, around 86% seen once; the top ten hold around 5.9%. The receptor comes from an adult with an advanced solid tumor such as melanoma, head and neck, liver or kidney cancer. The sample was CD4+ or CD8+ T cells sorted from blood, taken in a trial of the OX40 agonist ivuxolimab. This chain joins TRBV2 and TRBJ2-4, with D possibly being TRBD1 (6 bases). CDR3 residues: CASSHPRGNIKNIQYF. The CDR3 coding sequence is TGTGCCAGCAGTCACCCGAGGGGGAATATCAAAAACATTCAGTACTTC.